This is a list of T cell receptor beta chains from one sample in a study of response to subunit inactivated influenza vaccine. Each CDR3 protein is one row after TCRdb ran MiXCR on the RT-PCR reads. Altogether over 300,000 distinct CDR3 sequences are present, less than 25% being singletons, with the ten largest covering 10%. The source was PBMCs from blood, collected less than 22 months after vaccination. The receptors originated from a man between 50 and 75 years old who received an inactivated influenza vaccine. Each CDR3 is given with its conserved first and last residue. The order of the fields is CDR3 length, J gene, D gene, V gene, clone size, CDR3 DNA, CDR3 protein. The D gene is left open where the match is weak. Size tells how often a clone was seen (once, few, many) or the class of an expanded clone, and some rows leave it out.

length: 15
J: TRBJ2-3
D: TRBD1
V: TRBV7-9
size: NA
DNA: TGTGCCAGCAGCTTCAGGGACAGGGAGCCAGATACGCAGTATTTT
CDR3: CASSFRDREPDTQYF

length: 15
J: TRBJ2-7
D: NA
V: TRBV12-3/TRBV12-4
size: NA
DNA: TGTGCCAGCACTCAAGGGGGACTGGGGGCCTACGAGCAGTACTTC
CDR3: CASTQGGLGAYEQYF

length: 11
J: TRBJ2-5
D: NA
V: TRBV7-2
size: NA
DNA: TGTGCCAGCAGCTCAAAGGGGACCCAGTACTTC
CDR3: CASSSKGTQYF

length: 17
J: TRBJ2-3
D: TRBD1
V: TRBV5-8
size: NA
DNA: TGTGCCAGCAGCCGGATCTCGACAGGGGCAGTAACAGATACGCAGTATTTT
CDR3: CASSRISTGAVTDTQYF

length: 17
J: TRBJ1-6
D: TRBD1
V: TRBV24-1
size: few
DNA: TGTGCCACCAGTGAAGGACAGGGAATCTCCTATAATTCACCCCTCCACTTT
CDR3: CATSEGQGISYNSPLHF

length: 17
J: TRBJ2-7
D: NA
V: TRBV13
size: NA
DNA: TGTGCCAGCAGCCCTCACTCGGACAGAGACAATGGCGACGAGCAGTACTTC
CDR3: CASSPHSDRDNGDEQYF

length: 19
J: TRBJ2-1
D: TRBD1
V: TRBV4-1
size: NA
DNA: TGCGCCAGCAGCCTCCAATCAGGGGGCACCCTTGCCCGATACAATGAGCAGTTCTTC
CDR3: CASSLQSGGTLARYNEQFF

length: 14
J: TRBJ1-4
D: NA
V: TRBV10-3
size: NA
DNA: TGTGCCATCAAAGGAGGGTTAGAAGATGAAAAACTGTTTTTT
CDR3: CAIKGGLEDEKLFF

length: 13
J: TRBJ1-2
D: TRBD1
V: TRBV14
size: NA
DNA: TGTGCCAGCAGCCAAGGACAGGGGGATGGCTACACCTTC
CDR3: CASSQGQGDGYTF

length: 16
J: TRBJ1-2
D: NA
V: TRBV7-2
size: few
DNA: TGTGCCAGCAGCTTAGTCTGGGGGAGCCAATACTATGGCTACACCTTC
CDR3: CASSLVWGSQYYGYTF

length: 15
J: TRBJ2-5
D: TRBD2
V: TRBV5-1
size: NA
DNA: TGCGCCAGCAGCCCGACTAGCGGGGGACAAGAGACCCAGTACTTC
CDR3: CASSPTSGGQETQYF

length: 14
J: TRBJ1-5
D: NA
V: TRBV12-3/TRBV12-4
size: many
DNA: TGTGCCAGCAGTATGGGGCAACTTTATCAGCCCCAGCATTTT
CDR3: CASSMGQLYQPQHF

length: 14
J: TRBJ1-6
D: NA
V: TRBV30
size: NA
DNA: TGTGCCTGGAACAGAGGGGGGGACGATTCACCCCTCCACTTT
CDR3: CAWNRGGDDSPLHF

length: 15
J: TRBJ1-4
D: NA
V: TRBV2
size: few
DNA: TGTGCCAGCTCGTCGGTCAGGGTGGGAGGTGAAAAACTGTTTTTT
CDR3: CASSSVRVGGEKLFF

length: 14
J: TRBJ1-1
D: NA
V: TRBV2
size: few
DNA: TGTGCCAGCAGTGAAATGATTGAGAACACTGAAGCTTTCTTT
CDR3: CASSEMIENTEAFF

length: 15
J: TRBJ1-2
D: TRBD1
V: TRBV10-3
size: NA
DNA: TGTGCCATCAGGGATGACAGGGAAAGGAGCTATGGCTACACCTTC
CDR3: CAIRDDRERSYGYTF

length: 14
J: TRBJ2-3
D: NA
V: TRBV10-3
size: NA
DNA: TGTGCCATAGGCAGAGGGGAGAGCACAGATACGCAGTATTTT
CDR3: CAIGRGESTDTQYF

length: 17
J: TRBJ2-5
D: TRBD1
V: TRBV28
size: many
DNA: TGTGCCAGCAGTCTCGAATTATGGGACAGGGGCGACAAGACCCAGTACTTC
CDR3: CASSLELWDRGDKTQYF

length: 14
J: TRBJ1-2
D: NA
V: TRBV7-9
size: few
DNA: TGTGCCAGCAGCTTAGCGGCAGCTAACTATGGCTACACCTTC
CDR3: CASSLAAANYGYTF

length: 16
J: TRBJ1-1
D: NA
V: TRBV7-9
size: NA
DNA: TGTGCCAGCAGCCCTAGAGTCAGGAGAATGAACACTGAAGCTTTCTTT
CDR3: CASSPRVRRMNTEAFF

length: 15
J: TRBJ1-1
D: NA
V: TRBV9
size: NA
DNA: TGTGCCAGCAGCGTAGATGGGGGATCGAACACTGAAGCTTTCTTT
CDR3: CASSVDGGSNTEAFF

length: 13
J: TRBJ2-5
D: NA
V: TRBV4-1
size: NA
DNA: TGCGCCAGCAGCCATGGACTCCAAGAGACCCAGTACTTC
CDR3: CASSHGLQETQYF

length: 14
J: TRBJ1-5
D: NA
V: TRBV20-1
size: few
DNA: TGCAGTGCCCAGACCCTGGGCGGCAATCAGCCCCAGCATTTT
CDR3: CSAQTLGGNQPQHF

length: 18
J: TRBJ2-1
D: TRBD2
V: TRBV11-2
size: NA
DNA: TGTGCCAGCAGCTTTAGGGGGGGCGGGACTAGCGGGAGTAGTGAGCAGTTCTTC
CDR3: CASSFRGGGTSGSSEQFF

length: 14
J: TRBJ1-5
D: NA
V: TRBV6-1
size: NA
DNA: TGTGCCAGCAGACAGGGCTTAAGCAATCAGCCCCAGCATTTT
CDR3: CASRQGLSNQPQHF

length: 16
J: TRBJ2-1
D: NA
V: TRBV20-1
size: NA
DNA: TGCAGTGCTAGAGACTCGTATGCCCGCTCCTACAATGAGCAGTTCTTC
CDR3: CSARDSYARSYNEQFF

length: 12
J: TRBJ1-1
D: NA
V: TRBV20-1
size: many
DNA: TGCAGTGCTAGCGACCGCAGTGTATCAGCTTTCTTT
CDR3: CSASDRSVSAFF

length: 12
J: TRBJ1-2
D: NA
V: TRBV5-6
size: many
DNA: TGTGCCAGCAGCTTGGTGGGGGATGGCTACACCTTC
CDR3: CASSLVGDGYTF

length: 16
J: TRBJ1-2
D: NA
V: TRBV6-2/TRBV6-3
size: few
DNA: TGTGCCAGCAGTTACTTGGTGCTGGGGGCGGACTATGGCTACACCTTC
CDR3: CASSYLVLGADYGYTF

length: 12
J: TRBJ1-2
D: NA
V: TRBV15
size: NA
DNA: TGTGCCACCAGCAGAGATCGGTGGGGCTACACCTTC
CDR3: CATSRDRWGYTF

length: 14
J: TRBJ1-1
D: NA
V: TRBV5-1
size: NA
DNA: TGCGCCAGCAGCTGGGAAACAGGGAGCACTGAAGCTTTCTTT
CDR3: CASSWETGSTEAFF

length: 11
J: TRBJ2-7
D: NA
V: TRBV20-1
size: few
DNA: TGCAGTGCTGGGGACAACTACGAGCAGTACTTC
CDR3: CSAGDNYEQYF

length: 14
J: TRBJ2-2
D: TRBD2
V: TRBV12-3/TRBV12-4
size: NA
DNA: TGTGCCAGCAAGCGAGCGGGAGAGAACGGGGAGCTGTTTTTT
CDR3: CASKRAGENGELFF

length: 15
J: TRBJ1-3
D: TRBD1
V: TRBV12-3/TRBV12-4
size: few
DNA: TGTGCCAGCAGTCTGACAGGGAGCTCTGGAAACACCATATATTTT
CDR3: CASSLTGSSGNTIYF

length: 14
J: TRBJ2-5
D: NA
V: TRBV6-5
size: few
DNA: TGTGCCAGCAGTTACTTCAGGGGAGGAGAGACCCAGTACTTC
CDR3: CASSYFRGGETQYF

length: 11
J: TRBJ1-1
D: NA
V: TRBV30
size: many
DNA: TGTGCCTGGAGTGTACAGCGTGAAGCTTTCTTT
CDR3: CAWSVQREAFF

length: 14
J: TRBJ1-2
D: NA
V: TRBV12-3/TRBV12-4
size: NA
DNA: TGTGCCAGCAGTTTACTAGGCAGGTCCTATGGCTACACCTTC
CDR3: CASSLLGRSYGYTF

length: 15
J: TRBJ1-3
D: NA
V: TRBV15
size: NA
DNA: TGTGCCACCAGCAGAGATCGAGGTCGTGGAAACACCATATATTTT
CDR3: CATSRDRGRGNTIYF

length: 16
J: TRBJ1-1
D: NA
V: TRBV3-1
size: few
DNA: TGTGCCAGCAGCTCAAGCGGGATCAGGAAGAACACTGAAGCTTTCTTT
CDR3: CASSSSGIRKNTEAFF

length: 15
J: TRBJ1-2
D: NA
V: TRBV4-3
size: few
DNA: TGCGCCAGCAGCCAAGATAGGGACCGCTACTATGGCTACACCTTC
CDR3: CASSQDRDRYYGYTF

length: 14
J: TRBJ1-1
D: NA
V: TRBV3-1
size: many
DNA: TGTGCCAGCAGCCAGGGGACGGGGAACACTGAAGCTTTCTTT
CDR3: CASSQGTGNTEAFF